The 20 T cell receptor beta chains in this list originate from one sample, sequenced in a study of T cell changes during pregnancy in multiple sclerosis. Profiling relied on immunoSEQ multiplex PCR, and the TCRdb table lists in-frame clones only, not all of them. Of about 100,000 clones listed, 85% to 95% were seen once; the top ten hold over 0.65%. The source material was peripheral blood, sampled in the third trimester of pregnancy. The receptor set was obtained from a female donor in good health, enrolled as a control in a pregnancy study.

V gene TRBV18 combines with J gene TRBJ1-1, with a tentative D call TRBD1 (6 bases). This CDR3 is built from 15 residues. CDR1 is KGHSH, CDR2 LQKENI, per germline. V lost 8 bases to trimming and J lost 1 base, with 17 bases between them. The CDR3 is CASPASGQRNTEAFF. The DNA for the CDR3 is TGTGCCAGCCCGGCCTCCGGACAGAGGAACACTGAAGCTTTCTTT.

V usage is TRBV5-4 and J usage is TRBJ2-5, with no clear D. Per the germline V gene, CDR1 is SGHNT and CDR2 is YYREEE (reference sequence). V lost 2 bases and J 5 bases, leaving 7 bases between the germline ends. The CDR3 is 12 residues long. The CDR3 nucleotides read TGTGCCAGCAGCTTTTACGGGGAGACCCAGTACTTC. Translating gives CASSFYGETQYF.

The rearrangement uses TRBV9 and TRBJ2-1; the match to TRBD1 covers 7 bases. Germline V gene lookup returns CDR1 SGDLS and CDR2 YYNGEE. The trim removed 4 bases at V and 8 bases at J, leaving 9 bases unmatched. The CDR3 contains 14 residues. CDR3 nucleotides: TGTGCCAGCAGCCAACTACAGGGGAGAGATGAGCAGTTCTTC. Encoded protein: CASSQLQGRDEQFF.

This rearrangement joins TRBV19 to TRBJ1-1; 8 nucleotides line up with TRBD1. V was pared by 5 bases and J by 5 bases, with 16 bases of the junction left unmatched. CDR3 size: 17 residues. Germline assignment: CDR1 LNHDA and CDR2 SQIVND (reference sequence). The CDR3 loop reads CASSLSKPDRVRTEAFF. In DNA, the CDR3 is TGTGCCAGTAGTCTAAGTAAACCGGACAGGGTGCGGACTGAAGCTTTCTTT.

This sequence joins TRBV9 and TRBJ2-1, with a weak D call TRBD1 (5 bases). Trimming removed 0 bases from V and 7 bases from J, with 11 bases in between. Germline values: CDR1 SGDLS, CDR2 YYNGEE. The CDR3 consists of 14 residues. CDR3 in amino acids: CASSVDQGSNEQFF. CDR3 coding DNA: TGTGCCAGCAGCGTAGATCAGGGTTCGAATGAGCAGTTCTTC.

The genes are TRBV14 and TRBJ2-7; 13 nucleotides match TRBD2. The CDR3 has 23 residues. The V gene end was trimmed by 3 bases and the J gene end by 0 bases; junction bases not matched to a gene: 23. The germline gives CDR1 SGHDN, CDR2 FVKESK. The CDR3 DNA sequence: TGTGCCAGCAGCCACACACCAGCCCCAGGGACTAGCGGGGCCTACCGGAGCTCCTACGAGCAGTACTTC. It encodes CASSHTPAPGTSGAYRSSYEQYF.

The chain combines TRBV27 with TRBJ1-1; D is undetermined. CDR1 is MNHEY, CDR2 SMNVEV, per germline (reference sequence). The CDR3 length is 14 residues. Trimming removed 3 bases from V and 4 bases from J, with 12 bases in between. The CDR3 bases are TGTGCCAGCAGTTTTATATTCGGAGGCACTGAAGCTTTCTTT. Amino acid sequence: CASSFIFGGTEAFF.

V is TRBV5-4 and J is TRBJ2-7, with 8 positions matching TRBD2. Trimming cost V 4 bases and J 2 bases; bases outside gene matches: 11. This CDR3 is built from 16 residues. Germline V CDR1 and CDR2: SGHNT, YYREEE (reference sequence). The CDR3 is CASSLRITGGAYEQYF. For the CDR3, the DNA is TGTGCCAGCAGCCTTAGAATCACCGGGGGGGCCTACGAGCAGTACTTC.

This clone has only one observation. The DNA for the CDR3 is TGTGCCAGCAGTTATTCGTCTAGCGGACAAGAGACCCAGTACTTC. It encodes CASSYSSSGQETQYF. The rearrangement uses TRBV27 and TRBJ2-5; 7 nucleotides match TRBD2. The V and J ends lost 4 bases and 2 bases, in that order; junction bases with no gene match: 7. Germline V CDR1 and CDR2: MNHEY, SMNVEV (reference sequence). The CDR3 spans 15 residues.

The chain joins TRBV2 to TRBJ1-6; possible D gene TRBD1, 5 bases. The V end lost 7 bases, the J end lost 0 bases, and 13 bases lay between the germline ends. The CDR3 has 16 residues. CDR1 and CDR2 (germline): SNHLY, FYNNEI. CDR3 region: CASNLTALSYNSPLHF. CDR3 sequence (DNA): TGTGCCAGCAACTTGACAGCGCTCTCCTATAATTCACCCCTCCACTTT. The full variable domain, in which reference TRBV2 and TRBJ1-6 provide the parts outside the CDR3, is EPEVTQTPSHQVTQMGQEVILRCVPISNHLYFYWYRQILGQKVEFLVSFYNNEISEKSEIFDDQFSVERPDGSNFTLKIRSTKLEDSAMYFCASNLTALSYNSPLHFGNGTRLTVT.

The chain recombines TRBV10-3 with TRBJ2-5; the match to TRBD2 covers 10 bases. V was clipped by 3 bases and J by 4 bases; unmatched bases: 11. Germline assignment: CDR1 ENHRY and CDR2 SYGVKD. The CDR3 spans 17 residues. CDR3 in amino acids: CAISDPAGGLKGETQYF. CDR3 DNA sequence: TGTGCCATCAGTGACCCAGCGGGGGGGTTGAAGGGAGAGACCCAGTACTTC.

The rearrangement joins TRBV30 to TRBJ2-1, with D perhaps TRBD1 (6 bases). CDR3 size: 20 residues. Trimming cost V 0 bases and J 4 bases, with 28 bases left between them. Germline V gives CDR1 GTSNPN, CDR2 SVGIG (reference sequence). CDR3 nucleotides: TGTGCCTGGAGTGTAAGGCCCCGCCAAATCACCCGACAGGTATACAATGAGCAGTTCTTC. Protein: CAWSVRPRQITRQVYNEQFF.

The V and J genes are TRBV5-4 and TRBJ1-4; the D gene is possibly TRBD1 (5 bases). V dropped 2 bases and J dropped 4 bases, with 15 bases sitting between them. This CDR3 is 16 amino acids long. Germline CDR1 SGHNT, CDR2 YYREEE (reference sequence). The CDR3 DNA is TGTGCCAGCAGCTTAGGCAGCGGGGCTATTAATGAAAAACTGTTTTTT. Translation: CASSLGSGAINEKLFF.

The rearrangement joins TRBV5-1 to TRBJ2-5, with 8 bases matching TRBD2. J gave up 3 bases and V 6 bases, and 7 bases lay outside the gene matches. In germline, CDR1 is SGHRS, CDR2 YFSETQ. The CDR3 is 14 residues long. In DNA, the CDR3 is TGCGCCAGCACCCGGGGGGGGGAAGAAGAGACCCAGTACTTC. Its translation: CASTRGGEEETQYF.

This chain links TRBV30 with TRBJ1-5; tentative D call: TRBD1 (6 bases). This CDR3 is built from 13 residues. V was cut by 3 bases and J by 5 bases, with 11 bases left in between. Germline CDR1 is GTSNPN and CDR2 is SVGIG (reference sequence). This chain's CDR3 is CAWSPSGDQPQHF. CDR3 bases: TGTGCCTGGAGCCCTTCAGGGGATCAGCCCCAGCATTTT. The full variable domain, completed using reference TRBV30 and TRBJ1-5, is SQTIHQWPATLVQPVGSPLSLECTVEGTSNPNLYWYRQAAGRGLQLLFYSVGIGQISSEVPQNLSASRPQDRQFILSSKKLLLSDSGFYLCAWSPSGDQPQHFGDGTRLSIL.

The rearrangement joins TRBV7-9 to TRBJ2-7; D unclear. CDR1 and CDR2 (germline): SEHNR, FQNEAQ (reference sequence). The V end lost 7 bases, the J end lost 7 bases, and 17 bases lay between the germline ends. The CDR3 runs to 13 residues. The CDR3: CASNQTPNREQYF. DNA of the CDR3: TGTGCCAGCAACCAAACCCCGAACCGGGAGCAGTACTTC.

This clone is a singleton in its sample. The chain uses TRBV9 and TRBJ2-2; 7 nucleotides line up with TRBD1. This CDR3 has 13 residues. Germline values: CDR1 SGDLS, CDR2 YYNGEE. After removal of 7 bases from V and 3 bases from J, the junction contained 3 bases not matched to a gene. CDR3 sequence reads: CASVQGDTGELFF. CDR3 nucleotides: TGTGCCAGCGTCCAGGGGGACACCGGGGAGCTGTTTTTT. The entire variable domain, with the rest obtained from reference TRBV9 and TRBJ2-2, is as follows: DSGVTQTPKHLITATGQRVTLRCSPRSGDLSVYWYQQSLDQGLQFLIQYYNGEERAKGNILERFSAQQFPDLHSELNLSSLELGDSALYFCASVQGDTGELFFGEGSRLTVL.

The V call is TRBV4-3, the J call TRBJ1-5; maybe TRBD1 (5 bases). The V and J ends lost 0 bases and 0 bases respectively, with 12 bases between them. The CDR3 spans 17 residues. CDR1 LGHNA and CDR2 YSLEER come from the germline V gene. In DNA form, the CDR3 reads TGCGCCAGCAGCCAAGACTGGACATTCAATAGCAATCAGCCCCAGCATTTT. Protein product: CASSQDWTFNSNQPQHF.

The chain links TRBV13 to TRBJ1-1; D perhaps matches TRBD1 (6 bases). The V gene lost 6 bases and the J gene lost 3 bases, with 20 bases spanning the gap. The CDR3 contains 16 residues. The germline gives CDR1 PRHDT, CDR2 FYEKMQ (reference sequence). In DNA, the CDR3 is TGTGCCAGCAGATCTGAGATTGGGGGGGCGGACACTGAAGCTTTCTTT. Translation gives CASRSEIGGADTEAFF.

This chain links TRBV29-1 with TRBJ1-5, with a weak D call TRBD1 (5 bases). Trimming pared 7 bases from V and 2 bases from J, leaving 15 bases between. Germline CDR1 SQVTM, CDR2 ANQGSEA. The CDR3 loop spans 14 amino acids. CDR3 coding DNA: TGCAGCGCCCAATTCGTAGGGGGCAATCAGCCCCAGCATTTT. This encodes CSAQFVGGNQPQHF.